Below, 30 T cell receptor beta chains from the same sample are listed, as sequenced in a study of blood T cell repertoires in COVID-19. Profiling relied on immunoSEQ multiplex PCR, and the TCRdb table lists in-frame clones only, not all of them. The data contain some 350,000 clones, about 90% of them singletons. The sample consisted of PBMCs or T cells enriched from blood (not recorded which). Receptors were obtained from a man younger than 40 who had recovered from COVID-19.

This rearrangement joins TRBV12-3 or TRBV12-4 to TRBJ1-2; TRBD1 is a possible D gene (6 bases). The CDR3 sequence is 12 residues long. The ends were cut back, 5 bases at V and 10 bases at J, with 14 bases in the middle. CDR3 protein: CASSARDNLYTF. CDR3 coding DNA: TGTGCCAGCAGTGCCCGGGACAACCTCTACACCTTC.

This clone occurred once. J is TRBJ2-6 and V is TRBV7-9; D unresolved. V lost 2 bases to trimming and J lost 2 bases, with 10 bases between them. Germline V gene data show CDR1 as SEHNR and CDR2 as FQNEAQ (reference sequence). This CDR3 has 16 residues. The CDR3 DNA reads as TGTGCCAGCAGCTTACTAACGAGAGCTGGGGCCAACGTCCTGACTTTC. This encodes CASSLLTRAGANVLTF.

This clone has just a few counts. This sequence joins TRBV5-4 and TRBJ1-2, with D tentatively TRBD1 (5 bases). Germline assignment: CDR1 SGHNT and CDR2 YYREEE (reference sequence). This CDR3 has 15 amino acids. Between the trimmed V and J ends, which lost 4 bases and 1 base, there was a span of 14 bases. CDR3 nucleotide sequence: TGTGCCAGCAGCCAGTCCGGGGGAGGTAACTATGGCTACACCTTC. Amino acids: CASSQSGGGNYGYTF. Supplemented by reference TRBV5-4 and TRBJ1-2, the full variable domain reads ETGVTQSPTHLIKTRGQQVTLRCSSQSGHNTVSWYQQALGQGPQFIFQYYREEENGRGNFPPRFSGLQFPNYSSELNVNALELDDSALYLCASSQSGGGNYGYTFGSGTRLTVV.

V usage is TRBV9 and J usage is TRBJ1-1; tentatively, D is TRBD1 (6 bases). Germline loops: CDR1 SGDLS, CDR2 YYNGEE. The V gene lost 4 bases and the J gene lost 3 bases, with 28 bases spanning the gap. The CDR3 has 19 amino acids. CDR3 sequence (DNA): TGTGCCAGCAGCCATAAGCAGGGAGGGGGTAGGGAACAGTACACTGAAGCTTTCTTT. Protein product: CASSHKQGGGREQYTEAFF. Looking up the rest from reference TRBV9 and TRBJ1-1 gives the full variable domain: DSGVTQTPKHLITATGQRVTLRCSPRSGDLSVYWYQQSLDQGLQFLIQYYNGEERAKGNILERFSAQQFPDLHSELNLSSLELGDSALYFCASSHKQGGGREQYTEAFFGQGTRLTVV.

The rearrangement joins TRBV28 to TRBJ1-6; D uncertain. This CDR3 has 13 amino acids. Trimming stripped 6 bases from V and 8 bases from J, with 11 bases between. Germline V CDR1 and CDR2: MDHEN, SYDVKM. CDR3 nucleotides: TGTGCCAGCAGAAATTCGCGCCATTCACCCCTCCACTTT. Translation: CASRNSRHSPLHF.

In this sample, this clone turned up once. The chain uses TRBV6-5 and TRBJ1-1; 8 bases are shared with TRBD1. The CDR3 contains 15 residues. Germline V gene lookup returns CDR1 MNHEY and CDR2 SVGAGI. V shed 5 bases, J shed 2 bases, and the junction held 7 bases outside the gene matches. CDR3 residues: CASSKTGGANTEAFF. CDR3 sequence (DNA): TGTGCCAGCAGTAAAACAGGGGGGGCAAACACTGAAGCTTTCTTT.

This CDR3 is CASSASRGDGYTF. The CDR3 bases are TGTGCCAGCAGCGCCTCCCGGGGGGATGGCTACACCTTC. The genes are TRBV13 and TRBJ1-2, with a weak D call TRBD1 (5 bases). Trimming left V 5 bases short and J 6 bases short, with 13 bases between. Germline CDR1 is PRHDT and CDR2 is FYEKMQ (reference sequence). The CDR3 length is 13 residues.

V usage is TRBV9 and J usage is TRBJ2-3; D is uncertain. The germline CDR1 and CDR2 sequences are SGDLS and YYNGEE. V was clipped by 3 bases and J by 2 bases, with 10 bases between them. This CDR3 contains 14 residues. DNA for the CDR3: TGTGCCAGCAGCGGTATTGCGCCCACAGATACGCAGTATTTT. Amino acid sequence: CASSGIAPTDTQYF. Complete variable domain (other parts from reference TRBV9 and TRBJ2-3): DSGVTQTPKHLITATGQRVTLRCSPRSGDLSVYWYQQSLDQGLQFLIQYYNGEERAKGNILERFSAQQFPDLHSELNLSSLELGDSALYFCASSGIAPTDTQYFGPGTRLTVL.

The chain employs TRBV19 and TRBJ1-5; D uncertain. Germline-derived CDR1 and CDR2 are LNHDA and SQIVND (reference sequence). The length of the CDR3 is 16 residues. V was pared by 3 bases and J by 7 bases, with 19 bases between. The CDR3 reads CASSIPNLSSGQPQHF. Written as DNA, the CDR3 is TGTGCCAGTAGTATCCCAAATCTGAGCTCGGGGCAGCCCCAGCATTTT.

The V call is TRBV10-3, the J call TRBJ1-1, with TRBD1 matching 7 bases. V dropped 8 bases and J dropped 0; count of bases not matched to a gene: 3. Germline V lookup: CDR1 ENHRY, CDR2 SYGVKD. This CDR3 region has 13 residues. The CDR3 loop reads CAIQTGLNTEAFF. As DNA, the CDR3 is TGTGCCATCCAGACAGGGCTGAACACTGAAGCTTTCTTT.

This chain connects TRBV11-2 to TRBJ1-1; possibly TRBD1 for D (5 bases). This CDR3 has 16 residues. Trimming left V 3 bases short and J 0 bases short, with 14 bases between. Germline loops: CDR1 SGHAT, CDR2 FQNNGV. Here the CDR3 reads CASSLGLRTLNTEAFF. The CDR3 DNA reads TGTGCCAGCAGCTTGGGCCTCCGGACATTGAACACTGAAGCTTTCTTT.

The chain couples TRBV27 to TRBJ2-7, with TRBD1 matching 8 bases. Germline CDR1 MNHEY, CDR2 SMNVEV (reference sequence). The CDR3 totals 15 residues. V dropped 6 bases and J dropped 3; count of bases not matched to a gene: 10. In DNA form, the CDR3 reads TGTGCCAGCAGGCTAAGGACAGGGCCAATCTACGAGCAGTACTTC. Translated: CASRLRTGPIYEQYF.

This chain joins TRBV28 and TRBJ2-7, with TRBD1 matching 9 bases. The V gene's germline CDR1 is MDHEN and CDR2 SYDVKM. V lost 6 bases and J lost 1; bases outside the gene matches: 19. CDR3 size: 19 residues. CDR3 in amino acids: CASSSERDRVWAESYEQYF. The DNA for the CDR3 is TGTGCCAGCAGCTCTGAACGGGACAGGGTATGGGCCGAATCCTACGAGCAGTACTTC. Supplemented by reference TRBV28 and TRBJ2-7, the full variable domain reads DVKVTQSSRYLVKRTGEKVFLECVQDMDHENMFWYRQDPGLGLRLIYFSYDVKMKEKGDIPEGYSVSREKKERFSLILESASTNQTSMYLCASSSERDRVWAESYEQYFGPGTRLTVT.

This chain joins TRBV28 and TRBJ2-5; D is perhaps TRBD2 (6 bases). Trimming removed 2 bases from V and 3 bases from J, with 13 bases in between. This CDR3 spans 15 amino acids. CDR1 and CDR2 (germline): MDHEN, SYDVKM. The CDR3 region has the DNA TGTGCCAGCAGTTTAGCGGGGCAGGGTGAAGAGACCCAGTACTTC. This codes for CASSLAGQGEETQYF.

The V call is TRBV5-5, the J call TRBJ1-2; 10 bases are shared with TRBD1. V lost 7 bases and J lost 6; bases outside the gene matches: 9. Germline CDR1 reads SGHKS; CDR2 reads YYEKEE (reference sequence). The CDR3 runs 14 residues. This chain's CDR3 is CASQSGQGNDGYTF. The CDR3 nucleotides read TGTGCCAGCCAATCGGGACAGGGGAATGATGGCTACACCTTC.

The chain has TRBV6-1 and TRBJ2-3, with D possibly being TRBD1 (5 bases). This CDR3 region has 16 residues. Trimming took off 4 bases at V and 6 bases at J, with 20 bases between the two ends. Germline assignment: CDR1 MNHNS and CDR2 SASEGT. DNA of the CDR3: TGTGCCAGCAGTGGACGGTGGCAGGGCAAAGGGGATACGCAGTATTTT. Its protein product is CASSGRWQGKGDTQYF.

V and J are TRBV12-3 or TRBV12-4 and TRBJ1-5; D uncertain. V was trimmed by 6 bases and J by 5 bases, leaving 11 bases between them. The CDR3 is 13 amino acids. CDR3: CASSPWRDQPQHF. The CDR3 nucleotides are TGTGCCAGCAGCCCTTGGAGGGATCAGCCCCAGCATTTT.

This clone came up once. This sequence joins TRBV6-5 and TRBJ2-2; D ambiguous. The CDR3 runs 15 residues. CDR1 and CDR2 from the germline V gene are MNHEY and SVGAGI. Trimming took off 6 bases at V and 1 base at J, with 12 bases between the two ends. The CDR3 nucleotides are TGTGCCAGCAGACACCCTCTAGGGAACACCGGGGAGCTGTTTTTT. Its protein is CASRHPLGNTGELFF.

The CDR3 spells CASSFTFPEGTISGNTIYF. The CDR3 DNA reads TGTGCCAGCAGCTTTACATTTCCCGAGGGCACAATCTCTGGAAACACCATATATTTT. The J gene is TRBJ1-3, the V gene TRBV7-7; the D is unclear. Trimming took 3 bases from V and 0 from J, leaving 21 bases between them. From germline, CDR1 is SSHAT and CDR2 FNYEAQ (reference sequence). This CDR3 has 19 amino acids. The variable domain in full, with the rest retrieved from reference TRBV7-7 and TRBJ1-3, is GAGVSQSPRYKVTKRGQDVTLRCDPISSHATLYWYQQALGQGPEFLTYFNYEAQPDKSGLPSDRFSAERPEGSISTLTIQRTEQRDSAMYRCASSFTFPEGTISGNTIYFGEGSWLTVV.

This chain joins TRBV19 and TRBJ2-7; perhaps TRBD1 as D (6 bases). The CDR3 is made up of 14 amino acids. Germline-derived CDR1 and CDR2 are LNHDA and SQIVND (reference sequence). Trimming pared 5 bases from V and 4 bases from J, leaving 15 bases between. The CDR3, as DNA: TGTGCCAGTAGTGAGGGGGTCTGGGGGTACGAGCAGTACTTC. It encodes CASSEGVWGYEQYF. Looking up the rest from reference TRBV19 and TRBJ2-7 gives the full variable domain: DGGITQSPKYLFRKEGQNVTLSCEQNLNHDAMYWYRQDPGQGLRLIYYSQIVNDFQKGDIAEGYSVSREKKESFPLTVTSAQKNPTAFYLCASSEGVWGYEQYFGPGTRLTVT.

The chain carries TRBV28 and TRBJ2-3; tentatively, D is TRBD1 (6 bases). V was cut by 5 bases and J by 9 bases, with 18 bases left in between. CDR3 length equals 14 residues. The germline CDR1 and CDR2 sequences are MDHEN and SYDVKM. The chain's CDR3 is CASSESLRGSTQYF. CDR3 DNA: TGTGCCAGCAGTGAATCCCTCAGGGGCTCCACGCAGTATTTT.

This clone was seen a single time. The rearrangement uses TRBV5-1 and TRBJ2-1, with 8 nucleotides matching TRBD2. This CDR3 region has 15 residues. V lost 4 bases to trimming and J lost 2 bases; unmatched junction nucleotides: 5. Germline V gene lookup returns CDR1 SGHRS and CDR2 YFSETQ. The CDR3 DNA reads as TGCGCCAGCAGCCTTACGGGGGGGCCCTACAATGAGCAGTTCTTC. Translation: CASSLTGGPYNEQFF.

This clone was found once. V is TRBV7-8 and J is TRBJ1-5, with 7 bases lining up with TRBD1. Germline loops: CDR1 SGHVS, CDR2 FQNEAQ. With V trimmed by 0 bases and J by 6 bases, 2 bases remained unmatched. The CDR3 covers 14 residues. The chain's CDR3 is CASSLAGGSQPQHF. CDR3 DNA: TGTGCCAGCAGCTTAGCAGGGGGCAGTCAGCCCCAGCATTTT.

V and J are TRBV11-2 and TRBJ2-1; 7 positions agree with TRBD2. CDR1 and CDR2 from the germline V gene are SGHAT and FQNNGV. The CDR3 totals 15 residues. Trimming took 3 bases from V and 7 from J; bases not matched to a gene: 9. The CDR3 DNA reads as TGTGCCAGCAGCTTGGGGCTAGCGGAGGGGAATGAGCAGTTCTTC. Translation: CASSLGLAEGNEQFF.

This clone was detected only once. The genes are TRBV30 and TRBJ1-1; TRBD1 aligns across 7 bases. Germline V CDR1 and CDR2: GTSNPN, SVGIG (reference sequence). This CDR3 spans 12 amino acids. Trimming cost V 7 bases and J 4 bases; bases outside gene matches: 6. CDR3 sequence: CAFVRGSTEAFF. CDR3 DNA sequence: TGTGCCTTCGTCAGGGGGAGCACTGAAGCTTTCTTT.

This clone was counted once. This chain uses TRBV5-5 with TRBJ1-1; perhaps TRBD1 as D (6 bases). CDR3 length: 15 amino acids. V was clipped by 5 bases and J by 1 base, with 15 bases between them. Germline V lookup: CDR1 SGHKS, CDR2 YYEKEE (reference sequence). The CDR3: CASRSRGGSNTEAFF. CDR3 nucleotide sequence: TGTGCCAGCAGATCTCGTGGGGGCTCGAACACTGAAGCTTTCTTT. The variable domain in full, completed from reference TRBV5-5 and TRBJ1-1, reads DAGVTQSPTHLIKTRGQQVTLRCSPISGHKSVSWYQQVLGQGPQFIFQYYEKEERGRGNFPDRFSARQFPNYSSELNVNALLLGDSALYLCASRSRGGSNTEAFFGQGTRLTVV.

This chain joins TRBV7-8 and TRBJ1-5; D possibly corresponds to TRBD1 (5 bases). The germline V and J ends were trimmed by 6 bases and 9 bases, with 15 bases remaining between them. The germline V gene encodes CDR1 SGHVS and CDR2 FQNEAQ. The CDR3 contains 13 residues. The CDR3: CASRSAGSGPQHF. The CDR3 region has the DNA TGTGCCAGCAGGTCCGCAGGGTCTGGGCCCCAGCATTTT.

The chain couples TRBV5-1 to TRBJ2-2; 7 nucleotides match TRBD2. The trim removed 2 bases at V and 1 base at J, leaving 2 bases unmatched. The CDR3 loop spans 15 amino acids. Germline CDR1 is SGHRS and CDR2 is YFSETQ. For the CDR3, the DNA is TGCGCCAGCAGCTTCATAGCGGGGAACACCGGGGAGCTGTTTTTT. This translates into CASSFIAGNTGELFF. Looking up the rest from reference TRBV5-1 and TRBJ2-2 gives the full variable domain: KAGVTQTPRYLIKTRGQQVTLSCSPISGHRSVSWYQQTPGQGLQFLFEYFSETQRNKGNFPGRFSGRQFSNSRSEMNVSTLELGDSALYLCASSFIAGNTGELFFGEGSRLTVL.

V is TRBV7-8 and J is TRBJ2-5, with 7 bases identical to TRBD1. The CDR3 runs 14 residues. V shed 2 bases and J 1 base; nucleotides not matched to a gene: 1. The germline V gene has CDR1 SGHVS and CDR2 FQNEAQ. The CDR3 region has the DNA TGTGCCAGCAGCTTAAACAGGGGCCAAGAGACCCAGTACTTC. It specifies CASSLNRGQETQYF. Complete variable domain (other parts from reference TRBV7-8 and TRBJ2-5): GAGVSQSPRYKVAKRGQDVALRCDPISGHVSLFWYQQALGQGPEFLTYFQNEAQLDKSGLPSDRFFAERPEGSVSTLKIQRTQQEDSAVYLCASSLNRGQETQYFGPGTRLLVL.

This sequence joins TRBV2 and TRBJ2-7; TRBD1 matches 9 bases. With 10 bases clipped from V and 6 bases from J, the junction kept 13 bases outside the gene matches. Germline V gives CDR1 SNHLY, CDR2 FYNNEI. CDR3 size: 14 residues. The DNA for the CDR3 is TGTGCCACTGCCCTCCGGGACAGGGTTTCCGAGCAGTACTTC. This gives the protein CATALRDRVSEQYF.